A selection of T cell receptor beta chains follows, all from one sample in a study of T-cell reconstitution after alpha-beta-depleted transplantation in children. TCRdb itself ran the PCR reads through MiXCR, one entry per CDR3 protein. The sample has a few hundred thousand distinct CDR3 sequences, 43% seen once; the top ten hold about 30%. The source material was PBMCs, sampled before TCRalphabeta/CD19-depleted stem cell transplant. The receptors shown here come from a girl aged 2 to 10 with aplastic anemia, due to receive a stem cell transplant. Each CDR3 is given with its conserved first and last residue. The D gene is left open where the match is weak. Clone size is stated in some rows and not others, as once, few, many or a class when expanded.

D,size,V,J,CDR3,DNA
TRBD2,.,TRBV12-3/TRBV12-4,TRBJ2-3,CASSLWTSGSTDTQYF,TGTGCCAGCAGTTTATGGACTAGCGGAAGCACAGATACGCAGTATTTT
.,.,TRBV7-3,TRBJ2-1,CASSELSSYNEQFF,TGTGCCAGCAGCGAATTAAGCTCCTACAATGAGCAGTTCTTC
.,.,TRBV5-5,TRBJ2-7,CASTIGGYEQYF,TGTGCCAGCACTATCGGGGGCTACGAGCAGTACTTC
.,few,TRBV20-1,TRBJ1-4,CSARVRTGYEKLFF,TGCAGTGCTAGAGTGCGGACGGGATACGAAAAACTGTTTTTT
TRBD1,few,TRBV5-1,TRBJ1-1,CASSAGPTGISTEAFF,TGCGCCAGCAGCGCCGGACCGACAGGGATCTCCACTGAAGCTTTCTTT
.,few,TRBV4-1,TRBJ2-5,CASSQDYGVETQYF,TGCGCCAGCAGCCAAGATTATGGGGTAGAGACCCAGTACTTC
.,many,TRBV7-9,TRBJ2-6,CASSLVGRLSGANVLTF,TGTGCCAGCAGCTTAGTTGGCAGGCTGAGCGGGGCCAACGTCCTGACTTTC
TRBD2,.,TRBV7-9,TRBJ2-3,CASSSPLAGDTDTQYF,TGTGCCAGCAGCTCCCCGCTAGCGGGGGACACAGATACGCAGTATTTT
.,.,TRBV6-5,TRBJ2-7,CASSYGRYYEQYF,TGTGCCAGCAGTTACGGCAGATACTACGAGCAGTACTTC
TRBD1,.,TRBV6-1,TRBJ1-2,CASSGSGTGRHTF,TGTGCCAGCAGTGGCTCCGGGACAGGGCGCCACACCTTC
.,.,TRBV7-3,TRBJ2-7,CASSLSPAGAYEQYF,TGTGCCAGCAGCTTAAGCCCTGCAGGCGCCTACGAGCAGTACTTC
.,.,TRBV6-1,TRBJ2-1,CASSETSLGYNEQFF,TGTGCCAGCAGTGAAACGTCCCTGGGGTACAATGAGCAGTTCTTC
.,few,TRBV30,TRBJ2-7,CAWSLGPISYEQYF,TGTGCCTGGAGTCTAGGACCGATCTCCTACGAGCAGTACTTC
.,few,TRBV18,TRBJ2-6,CASSPSRGSGANVLTF,TGTGCCAGCTCACCGTCAAGGGGCTCTGGGGCCAACGTCCTGACTTTC
TRBD1,.,TRBV28,TRBJ2-1,CAIRGTEQFF,TGTGCCATCAGGGGGACAGAGCAGTTCTTC
.,.,TRBV27,TRBJ2-7,CASSPSRAAGEQYF,TGTGCCAGCAGCCCATCCAGGGCCGCCGGGGAGCAGTACTTC
.,.,TRBV20-1,TRBJ2-5,CSASLLGQETQYF,TGCAGTGCTAGTTTACTAGGCCAGGAGACCCAGTACTTC
TRBD1,.,TRBV15,TRBJ2-7,CATSSDKDRADEQYF,TGTGCCACCAGCAGCGATAAGGACAGGGCTGACGAGCAGTACTTC
.,.,TRBV29-1,TRBJ2-3,CSGDRDSTDTQYF,TGCAGCGGGGACCGGGACTCCACAGATACGCAGTATTTT
TRBD2,many,TRBV10-3,TRBJ2-2,CAITGTSGITGELFF,TGTGCCATCACCGGGACTAGCGGGATCACCGGGGAGCTGTTTTTT
.,.,TRBV7-8,TRBJ2-7,CASSLDQGFEQYF,TGTGCCAGCAGCTTAGACCAGGGCTTCGAGCAGTACTTC
.,.,TRBV10-3,TRBJ1-5,CAISESLREGNQPQHF,TGTGCCATCAGTGAGTCGCTCAGGGAGGGCAATCAGCCCCAGCATTTT
.,.,TRBV5-1,TRBJ1-4,CASPLNGEGRLDEKLFF,TGCGCCAGCCCCTTAAATGGGGAGGGGCGATTAGACGAAAAACTGTTTTTT
.,.,TRBV25-1,TRBJ1-4,CASSGGRLEGEKLFF,TGTGCCAGCAGTGGTGGACGCCTGGAGGGTGAAAAACTGTTTTTT
TRBD1,.,TRBV20-1,TRBJ1-2,CSAVRQGADYGYTF,TGCAGTGCGGTTCGACAGGGGGCGGACTATGGCTACACCTTC
TRBD1,many,TRBV4-3,TRBJ2-5,CASSQAFSWGQETQYF,TGCGCCAGCAGCCAAGCTTTCAGCTGGGGACAGGAGACCCAGTACTTC
TRBD2,.,TRBV19,TRBJ2-3,CASRSSGAIKDTQYF,TGTGCCAGTAGATCTAGCGGGGCGATCAAAGATACGCAGTATTTT
TRBD1,.,TRBV29-1,TRBJ2-1,CSVERGQGTYNEQFF,TGCAGCGTTGAACGGGGACAGGGGACCTACAATGAGCAGTTCTTC
.,.,TRBV20-1,TRBJ1-1,CSALDRSWNTEAFF,TGCAGTGCCCTTGACAGGTCCTGGAACACTGAAGCTTTCTTT
TRBD2,.,TRBV28,TRBJ2-1,CASSSTTSGRASRSREQFF,TGTGCCAGCAGTTCCACAACTAGCGGGAGGGCCTCTCGGTCTCGGGAGCAGTTCTTC
TRBD2,.,TRBV28,TRBJ2-5,CASSFIGSGRANETQYF,TGTGCCAGCAGTTTTATCGGTAGCGGGAGGGCCAATGAGACCCAGTACTTC
.,once,TRBV7-2,TRBJ2-1,CASSLARSDEQFF,TGTGCCAGCAGCTTAGCTCGGAGTGATGAGCAGTTCTTC
.,few,TRBV7-8,TRBJ2-7,CASSLPGNRKVSYEQYF,TGTGCCAGCAGCTTACCTGGGAACAGAAAGGTGTCCTACGAGCAGTACTTC
TRBD1,few,TRBV20-1,TRBJ2-1,CSAPGQGAFNEQFF,TGCAGTGCCCCGGGACAGGGGGCCTTCAATGAGCAGTTCTTC
.,many,TRBV28,TRBJ2-1,CASSPTWGSSYNEQFF,TGTGCCAGCAGCCCCACGTGGGGATCATCCTACAATGAGCAGTTCTTC
.,.,TRBV6-2/TRBV6-3,TRBJ2-3,CASSYEGYTQYF,TGTGCCAGCAGTTACGAGGGGTATACGCAGTATTTT
TRBD1,few,TRBV6-5,TRBJ1-1,CASSWDSLNTEAFF,TGTGCCAGCAGTTGGGACAGTTTGAACACTGAAGCTTTCTTT
.,few,TRBV3-1,TRBJ2-1,CASSQDIKEQFF,TGTGCCAGCAGCCAAGATATCAAGGAGCAGTTCTTC
.,.,TRBV20-1,TRBJ2-3,CSARDPGFTDTQYF,TGCAGTGCTAGAGATCCGGGGTTCACAGATACGCAGTATTTT
.,.,TRBV9,TRBJ2-1,CASSVGLLSPEQFF,TGTGCCAGCAGCGTAGGCCTTCTAAGCCCGGAGCAGTTCTTC
.,.,TRBV12-5,TRBJ1-4,CASGLVLGSGNEKLFF,TGTGCTAGTGGTTTGGTACTAGGGTCTGGTAATGAAAAACTGTTTTTT
.,.,TRBV10-3,TRBJ2-3,CAISETRGRTDTQYF,TGTGCCATCAGTGAGACCCGGGGACGCACAGATACGCAGTATTTT
TRBD2,.,TRBV3-1,TRBJ2-1,CASSQEFYWAGEYYNEQFF,TGTGCCAGCAGCCAAGAATTTTACTGGGCGGGAGAATACTACAATGAGCAGTTCTTC
.,.,TRBV2,TRBJ2-5,CASSGLYQETQYF,TGTGCCAGCAGTGGACTGTACCAAGAGACCCAGTACTTC
.,few,TRBV15,TRBJ2-1,CATRRTIRNYDEQFF,TGTGCCACCAGAAGGACTATCCGGAATTACGATGAGCAGTTCTTC
.,few,TRBV5-6,TRBJ2-1,CASSPIPGTPRGAEQFF,TGTGCCAGCAGCCCCATCCCCGGGACTCCAAGGGGCGCGGAGCAGTTCTTC
.,.,TRBV12-3/TRBV12-4,TRBJ1-1,CASSWVGKSEAFF,TGTGCCAGCAGTTGGGTCGGGAAGTCTGAAGCTTTCTTT
TRBD1,.,TRBV28,TRBJ2-7,CATTENRGLDEQYF,TGTGCCACCACCGAGAACAGGGGGCTCGACGAGCAGTACTTC
.,.,TRBV20-1,TRBJ2-1,CSARDRASQMSYNEQFF,TGCAGTGCTAGAGATCGCGCTAGTCAAATGTCCTACAATGAGCAGTTCTTC
.,.,TRBV12-3/TRBV12-4,TRBJ2-2,CASSSDTNTGELFF,TGTGCCAGCAGTTCGGACACGAACACCGGGGAGCTGTTTTTT
TRBD1,.,TRBV5-5,TRBJ2-1,CASSLTGTGGENEQFF,TGTGCCAGCAGCTTAACCGGGACAGGGGGGGAGAATGAGCAGTTCTTC
.,.,TRBV25-1,TRBJ1-6,CASSVRQNSPLHF,TGTGCCAGCAGTGTACGGCAAAATTCACCCCTCCACTTT
.,.,TRBV20-1,TRBJ2-3,CSAESDRTQYF,TGCAGTGCTGAGTCTGATCGGACGCAGTATTTT
.,.,TRBV20-1,TRBJ2-1,CSARWRSSYNEQFF,TGCAGTGCTAGATGGCGGAGCTCCTACAATGAGCAGTTCTTC
.,.,TRBV28,TRBJ2-3,CASGTGGIADTQYF,TGTGCCAGCGGAACAGGCGGGATTGCAGATACGCAGTATTTT
TRBD1,.,TRBV15,TRBJ2-7,CATSRRGAGGVGEQYF,TGTGCCACCAGCAGAAGAGGGGCAGGGGGAGTAGGCGAGCAGTACTTC
.,.,TRBV5-1,TRBJ2-2,CASSPYTGTENTGELFF,TGCGCCAGCAGCCCCTACACCGGGACGGAGAACACCGGGGAGCTGTTTTTT
TRBD1,few,TRBV20-1,TRBJ1-3,CSASQGRTGAGNTIYF,TGCAGTGCTAGCCAAGGACGGACAGGCGCTGGAAACACCATATATTTT
TRBD2,few,TRBV5-1,TRBJ2-3,CASSLQPGGGPDTQYF,TGCGCCAGCAGTCTTCAACCAGGCGGGGGGCCAGATACGCAGTATTTT